Each of the 10 T cell receptor beta chains below was sequenced from the same sample in a study of cytomegalovirus exposure and HLA in healthy donors. PCR was performed using 60 Vbeta and 13 Jbeta primers. Produced via immunoSEQ multiplex PCR; TCRdb's table is partial and in-frame only. Of 100,000 or so clones in the sample, about 70% were seen once. Sequenced: PBMCs. Receptor source: a woman aged 40 to 55 in good health and CMV-seronegative.

V is TRBV27 and J is TRBJ2-3; 7 nucleotides line up with TRBD1. The CDR3 spans 15 residues. After removal of 0 bases from V and 2 bases from J, the junction contained 2 bases not matched to a gene. Germline loops: CDR1 MNHEY, CDR2 SMNVEV (reference sequence). The CDR3 loop reads CASSLSGQDTDTQYF. In nucleotides, the CDR3 is TGTGCCAGCAGTTTATCTGGACAGGACACAGATACGCAGTATTTT.

In this sample, this clone turned up a few times. The gene calls are TRBV6-6 and TRBJ2-2; 10 positions agree with TRBD2. J lost 4 bases, V lost 10 bases, and 12 bases had no gene match. This CDR3 region has 16 residues. Per the germline V gene, CDR1 is MNHNY and CDR2 is SVGAGI (reference sequence). The CDR3 DNA follows: TGTGCCATCGGACTAGCGGATAGAGGGAGCACCGGGGAGCTGTTTTTT. Protein product: CAIGLADRGSTGELFF.

The chain joins TRBV5-1 to TRBJ2-5, with TRBD1 identical over 7 bases. Germline V gene sequence: CDR1 SGHRS, CDR2 YFSETQ. The CDR3 is 14 residues long. Losses at the gene ends were 6 bases for V and 3 bases for J; bases not matched to a gene: 8. The CDR3 coding sequence is TGCGCCAGCACTAACCCTCAGGGGGAAGAGACCCAGTACTTC. Encoded protein: CASTNPQGEETQYF.

This clone has more than one count but fewer than ten. The rearrangement links TRBV5-1 to TRBJ2-7, with D perhaps matching TRBD2 (6 bases). CDR1 and CDR2 from the germline V gene are SGHRS and YFSETQ. This CDR3 has 17 amino acids. V lost 0 bases and J lost 0, with 16 bases in between. The CDR3 sequence: CASSLEIVGGSSYEQYF. The CDR3, as DNA: TGCGCCAGCAGCTTGGAAATTGTCGGGGGTAGCTCCTACGAGCAGTACTTC.

The chain is built from TRBV18 and TRBJ2-5; tentatively, D is TRBD2 (5 bases). Germline V gene data show CDR1 as KGHSH and CDR2 as LQKENI. There are 14 residues in the CDR3. V was clipped by 3 bases and J by 1 base, with 9 bases between them. The CDR3 nucleotides are TGTGCCAGCTCACCGGCAAGCGGCCAAGAGACCCAGTACTTC. Translation gives CASSPASGQETQYF.

The chain combines TRBV5-5 with TRBJ2-7, with 12 bases identical to TRBD1. Trimming removed 3 bases from V and 5 bases from J; junction bases left unmatched: 3. Germline CDR1 and CDR2: SGHKS and YYEKEE (reference sequence). The CDR3 extends over 14 amino acids. The CDR3 bases are TGTGCCAGCAGCTGGGGGACAGGGGGCGACGAGCAGTACTTC. This encodes CASSWGTGGDEQYF.

This rearrangement joins TRBV7-8 to TRBJ1-4, with TRBD1 as a possible D gene (5 bases). The V and J ends lost 1 base and 3 bases respectively, with 9 bases between them. Germline CDR1 SGHVS, CDR2 FQNEAQ. The CDR3 runs 15 residues. This CDR3 is CASSLGRAPNEKLFF. The CDR3 bases are TGTGCCAGCAGCTTAGGCAGGGCCCCTAATGAAAAACTGTTTTTT.

The rearrangement uses TRBV28 and TRBJ2-4; the match to TRBD1 covers 8 bases. CDR3 size: 16 residues. Per germline, CDR1 MDHEN and CDR2 SYDVKM. V shed 4 bases and J 1 base; nucleotides not matched to a gene: 6. CDR3 residues: CASSSQGAHAKNIQYF. CDR3 DNA: TGTGCCAGCAGTTCCCAGGGGGCGCATGCCAAAAACATTCAGTACTTC.

The rearrangement links TRBV27 to TRBJ2-5; 8 bases line up with TRBD1. Germline V gives CDR1 MNHEY, CDR2 SMNVEV (reference sequence). The ends lost 6 bases at V and 5 bases at J; junction bases unmatched: 14. This CDR3 has 16 amino acids. In nucleotides, the CDR3 is TGTGCCAGCAGCCCTGGAGGGACAGGCATTGCGGAGACCCAGTACTTC. It encodes CASSPGGTGIAETQYF.

This clone was counted a few times. The V gene is TRBV27, the J gene TRBJ2-1, with TRBD2 identical over 11 bases. Per germline, CDR1 MNHEY and CDR2 SMNVEV (reference sequence). The CDR3 length is 16 residues. Trimming cost V 5 bases and J 9 bases; bases outside gene matches: 12. CDR3 in amino acids: CASSARSGGASSEQFF. The CDR3 nucleotides are TGTGCCAGCAGTGCCCGTAGCGGGGGGGCATCGAGTGAGCAGTTCTTC.